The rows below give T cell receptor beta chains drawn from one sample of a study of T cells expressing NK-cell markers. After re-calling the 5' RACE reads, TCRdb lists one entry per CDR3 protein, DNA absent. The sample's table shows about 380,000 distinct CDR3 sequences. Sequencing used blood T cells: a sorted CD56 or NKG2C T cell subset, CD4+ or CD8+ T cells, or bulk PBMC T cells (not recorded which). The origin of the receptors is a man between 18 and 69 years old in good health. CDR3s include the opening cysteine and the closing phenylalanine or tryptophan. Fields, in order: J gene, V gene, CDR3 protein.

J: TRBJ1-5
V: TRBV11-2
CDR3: CASSLGVSHRGHNQPQHF

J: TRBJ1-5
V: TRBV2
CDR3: CASSESRQSNQPQHF

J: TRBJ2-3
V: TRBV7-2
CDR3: CASSFQADRTDTQYF

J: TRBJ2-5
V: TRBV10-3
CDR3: CATRQGAGETQYF

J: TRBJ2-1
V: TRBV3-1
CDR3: CASSPTGGGAWNEQFF

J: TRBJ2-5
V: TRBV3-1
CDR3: CASSRKRGGGETQYF

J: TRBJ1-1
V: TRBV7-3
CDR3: CASSLKPRTVNTEAFF

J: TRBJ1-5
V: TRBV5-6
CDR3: CASSLSGNVQPQHF

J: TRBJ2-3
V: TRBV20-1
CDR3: CSAIRDRAPDTQYF

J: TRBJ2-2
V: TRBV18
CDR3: CASSPRFAQGAILSNTGELFF

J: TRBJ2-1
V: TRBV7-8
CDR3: CASSPSGYQNNEQFF

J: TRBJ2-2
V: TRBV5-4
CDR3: CASSLWVAGNTGELFF

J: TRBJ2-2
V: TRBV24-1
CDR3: CATMSVSPTGELFF

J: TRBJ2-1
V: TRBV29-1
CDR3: CSVEDRGRSLSSYNEQFF

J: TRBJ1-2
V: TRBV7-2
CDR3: CASSYINYGYTF

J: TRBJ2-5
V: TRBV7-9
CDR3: CASSFSGGRETQYF

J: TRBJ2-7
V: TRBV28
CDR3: CSSIPTGASYEQYF

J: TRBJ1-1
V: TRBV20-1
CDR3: CSVHRGTPKNTEAFF

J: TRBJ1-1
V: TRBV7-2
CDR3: CASRGMGGLGNTEAFF

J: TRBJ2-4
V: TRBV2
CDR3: CASRMDILTKNIQYF

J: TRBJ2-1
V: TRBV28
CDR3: CASSTTSDYEQFF

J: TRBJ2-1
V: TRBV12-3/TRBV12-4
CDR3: CASSSGFGRGVGDEQFF

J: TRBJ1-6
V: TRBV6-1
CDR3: CASSEAKGYYNSPLHF

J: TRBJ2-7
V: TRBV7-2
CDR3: CASSKTWGVYEQYF

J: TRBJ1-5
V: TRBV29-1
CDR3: CSVLTGSDQPQHF

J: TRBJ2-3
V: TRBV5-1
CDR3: CASSSKIAGLVSTDTQYF

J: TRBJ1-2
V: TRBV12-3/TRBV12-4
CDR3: CASRKSGAGNYGYTF

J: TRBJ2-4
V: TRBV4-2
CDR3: CASSQEGQDIAKNIQYF

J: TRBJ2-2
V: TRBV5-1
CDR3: CASSNQRTGNTGELFF

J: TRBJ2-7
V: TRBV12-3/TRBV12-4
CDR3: CASSFIQGIYEQYF

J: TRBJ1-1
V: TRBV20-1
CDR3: CSAREFRPEAFF

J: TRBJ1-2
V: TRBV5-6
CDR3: CASIPRGTVGYTF

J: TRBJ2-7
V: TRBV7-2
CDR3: CASSLGGKHNEQYF